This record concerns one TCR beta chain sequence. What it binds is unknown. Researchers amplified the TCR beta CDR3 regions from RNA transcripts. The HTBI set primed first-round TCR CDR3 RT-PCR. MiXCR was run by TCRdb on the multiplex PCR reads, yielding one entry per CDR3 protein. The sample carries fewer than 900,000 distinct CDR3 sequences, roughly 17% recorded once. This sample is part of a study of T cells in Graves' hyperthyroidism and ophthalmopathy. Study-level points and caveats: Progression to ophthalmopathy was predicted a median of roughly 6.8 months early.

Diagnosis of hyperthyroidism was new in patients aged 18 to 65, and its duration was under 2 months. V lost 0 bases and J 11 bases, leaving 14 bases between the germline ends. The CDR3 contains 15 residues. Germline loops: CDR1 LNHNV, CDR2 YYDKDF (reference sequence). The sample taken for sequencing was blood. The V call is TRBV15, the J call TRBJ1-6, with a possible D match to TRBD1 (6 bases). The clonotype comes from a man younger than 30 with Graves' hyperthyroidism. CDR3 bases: TGTGCCACCAGCAGAGAGGAGACAGGCAAGCCACCCCTCCACTTT. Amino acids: CATSREETGKPPLHF.